The sample holds one count of the clone carrying this TCR beta chain. Its matching antigen is unknown. Assay execution proceeded at the deep level. Clones were read by immunoSEQ multiplex PCR, and TCRdb kept only the in-frame ones, dropping some. The profile shows some 1.1 million clones, 70% to 85% of them singletons. Trimming left V 3 bases short and J 0 bases short, with 14 bases between. The CDR3 consists of 17 residues. CDR1 and CDR2 (germline): LGHNA, YNFKEQ. The sample belongs to a study of shared clonotypes between healthy human individuals. Findings of the study overall: Some naive CD4 clonotypes, roughly 5%, turned up in common across several donors. Clonotypes which were not shared had lower generation probabilities than clonotypes that all four donors shared. Blood was the only sampled material, and tissue repertoires likely differ.

V usage is TRBV4-2 and J usage is TRBJ2-2, with D tentatively TRBD2 (6 bases). Sequenced input: memory CD4+ T cells from PBMCs. Subset here: CD45RA-negative fraction. The source is a man aged 18 to 29 in good health. Some clones in this sample may be carry-over from other donors' samples. As DNA, the CDR3 is TGTGCCAGCAGCCAGACGAGCGGGTCCGCGAACACCGGGGAGCTGTTTTTT. Translating gives CASSQTSGSANTGELFF.